Sequencing of this T cell receptor beta chain was carried out in a study of OX40 agonist ivuxolimab in advanced cancers. At the level of the study: It was ivuxolimab, an agonistic anti-OX40 (CD134) antibody, that patients were treated with.

Autoimmune disease history or systemic immunosuppression led to patients being barred. Assay: immunoSEQ multiplex PCR; the TCRdb copy retains only in-frame clones and omits some. The sample lists about 73,000 clones, about nine tenths occurring once. In germline, CDR1 is SQVTM, CDR2 ANQGSEA. This CDR3 comprises 12 residues. Trimming took 5 bases from V and 2 from J, leaving 8 bases between them. The receptor's source is an adult with an advanced solid tumor such as melanoma, head and neck, liver or kidney cancer. The sample here was CD4+ or CD8+ T cells sorted from blood, taken in a trial of the OX40 agonist ivuxolimab. This rearrangement joins TRBV29-1 to TRBJ2-3, with D possibly TRBD2 on 6 matching bases. CDR3 coding DNA: TGCAGCGTTTGGGGGGTCACAGATACGCAGTATTTT. The encoded protein is CSVWGVTDTQYF.